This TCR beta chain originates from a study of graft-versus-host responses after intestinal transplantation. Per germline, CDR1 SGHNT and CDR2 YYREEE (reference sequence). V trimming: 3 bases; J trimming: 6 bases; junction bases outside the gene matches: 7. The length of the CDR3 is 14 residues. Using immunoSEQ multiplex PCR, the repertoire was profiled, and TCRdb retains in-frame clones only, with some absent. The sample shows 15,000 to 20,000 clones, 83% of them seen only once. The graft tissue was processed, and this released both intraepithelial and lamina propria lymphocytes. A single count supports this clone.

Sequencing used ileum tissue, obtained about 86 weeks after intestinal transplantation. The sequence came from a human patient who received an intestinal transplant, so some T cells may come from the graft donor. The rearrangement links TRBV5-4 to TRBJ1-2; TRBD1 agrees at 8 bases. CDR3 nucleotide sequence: TGTGCCAGCAGCTATAGACAGGGGAGTAATGGCTACACCTTC. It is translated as CASSYRQGSNGYTF.